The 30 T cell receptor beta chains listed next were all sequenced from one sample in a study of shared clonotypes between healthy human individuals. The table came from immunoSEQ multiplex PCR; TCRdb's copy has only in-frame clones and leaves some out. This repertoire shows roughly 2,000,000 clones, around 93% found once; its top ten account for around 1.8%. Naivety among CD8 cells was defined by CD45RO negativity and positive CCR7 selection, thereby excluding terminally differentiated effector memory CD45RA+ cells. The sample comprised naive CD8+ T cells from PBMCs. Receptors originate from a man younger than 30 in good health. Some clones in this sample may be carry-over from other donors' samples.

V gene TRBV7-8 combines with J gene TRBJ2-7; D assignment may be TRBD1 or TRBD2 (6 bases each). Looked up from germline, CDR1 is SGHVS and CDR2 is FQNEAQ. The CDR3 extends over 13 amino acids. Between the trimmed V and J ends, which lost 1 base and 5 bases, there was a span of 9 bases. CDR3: CASSLGGANEQYF. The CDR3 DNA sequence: TGTGCCAGCAGCTTAGGGGGGGCCAACGAGCAGTACTTC.

Here the CDR3 reads CASSPAIRDGTTYEQYF. CDR3 nucleotides: TGTGCCAGCTCACCAGCTATCCGAGACGGGACCACATACGAGCAGTACTTC. The V gene is TRBV18, the J gene TRBJ2-7, with D possibly being TRBD1 or TRBD2 (5 bases each). V lost 2 bases and J 4 bases, leaving 21 bases between the germline ends. Germline V gene lookup returns CDR1 KGHSH and CDR2 LQKENI. The CDR3 is 17 amino acids.

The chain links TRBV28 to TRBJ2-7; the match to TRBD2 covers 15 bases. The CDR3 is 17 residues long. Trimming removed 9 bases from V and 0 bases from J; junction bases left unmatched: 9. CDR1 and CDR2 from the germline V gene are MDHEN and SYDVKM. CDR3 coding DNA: TGTGCCAGTTTAGGGCCGGGACTAGCGGGAGGCTCCTACGAGCAGTACTTC. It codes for CASLGPGLAGGSYEQYF.

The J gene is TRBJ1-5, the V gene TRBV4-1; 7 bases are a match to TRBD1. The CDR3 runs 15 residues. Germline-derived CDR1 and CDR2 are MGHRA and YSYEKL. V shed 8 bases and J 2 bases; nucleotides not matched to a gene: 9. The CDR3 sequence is CASRRVGTGNQPQHF. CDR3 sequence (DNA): TGCGCCAGCCGACGGGTTGGGACAGGCAATCAGCCCCAGCATTTT.

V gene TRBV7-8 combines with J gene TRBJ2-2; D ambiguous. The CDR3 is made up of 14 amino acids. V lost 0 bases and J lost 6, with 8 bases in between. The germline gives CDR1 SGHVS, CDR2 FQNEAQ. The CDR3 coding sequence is TGTGCCAGCAGCTTAGCGTCCGGGTCCGGGGAGCTGTTTTTT. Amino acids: CASSLASGSGELFF.

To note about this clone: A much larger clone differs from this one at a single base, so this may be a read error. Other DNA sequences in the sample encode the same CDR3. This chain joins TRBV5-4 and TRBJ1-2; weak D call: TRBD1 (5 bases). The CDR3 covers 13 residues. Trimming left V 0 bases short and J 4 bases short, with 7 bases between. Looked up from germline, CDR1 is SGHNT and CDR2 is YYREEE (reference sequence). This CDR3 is CASSLGQTYGYTF. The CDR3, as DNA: TGTGCCAGCAGCTTGGGACAGACCTATGGCTACACCTTC.

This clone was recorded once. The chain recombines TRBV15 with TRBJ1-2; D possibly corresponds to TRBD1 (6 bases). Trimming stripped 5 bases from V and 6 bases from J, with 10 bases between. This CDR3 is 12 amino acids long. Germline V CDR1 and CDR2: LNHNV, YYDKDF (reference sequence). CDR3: CATSGYRDGYTF. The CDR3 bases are TGTGCCACCAGCGGATACAGGGATGGCTACACCTTC.

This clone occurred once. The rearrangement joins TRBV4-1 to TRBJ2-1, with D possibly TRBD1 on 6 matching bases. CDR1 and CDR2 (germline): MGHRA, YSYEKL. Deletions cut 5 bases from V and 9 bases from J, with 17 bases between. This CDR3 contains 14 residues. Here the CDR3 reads CASSKAWGPGEQFF. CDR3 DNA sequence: TGCGCCAGCAGCAAGGCGTGGGGGCCTGGTGAGCAGTTCTTC.

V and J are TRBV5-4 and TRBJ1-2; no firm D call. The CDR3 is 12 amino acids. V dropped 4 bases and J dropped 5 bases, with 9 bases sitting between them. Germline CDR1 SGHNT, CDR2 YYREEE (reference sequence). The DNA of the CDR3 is TGTGCCAGCAGCCTGACGGATTATGGCTACACCTTC. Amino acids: CASSLTDYGYTF.

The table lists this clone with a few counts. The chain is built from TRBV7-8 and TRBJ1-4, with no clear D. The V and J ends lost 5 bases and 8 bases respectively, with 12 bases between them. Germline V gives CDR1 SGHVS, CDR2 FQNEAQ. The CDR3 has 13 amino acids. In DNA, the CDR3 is TGTGCCAGCAGCGAGGGAGTGTCCGAAAAACTGTTTTTT. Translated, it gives CASSEGVSEKLFF.

The CDR3 sequence is CASSYPQGGFGQPQHF. CDR3 bases: TGTGCCAGCAGTTACCCACAGGGGGGTTTTGGCCAGCCCCAGCATTTT. V usage is TRBV6-6 and J usage is TRBJ1-5, with 8 bases that match TRBD1. The J segment lost 7 bases and the V segment lost 2 bases, leaving 10 bases of the junction unmatched. This CDR3 spans 16 amino acids. CDR1 is MNHNY, CDR2 SVGAGI, per germline (reference sequence).

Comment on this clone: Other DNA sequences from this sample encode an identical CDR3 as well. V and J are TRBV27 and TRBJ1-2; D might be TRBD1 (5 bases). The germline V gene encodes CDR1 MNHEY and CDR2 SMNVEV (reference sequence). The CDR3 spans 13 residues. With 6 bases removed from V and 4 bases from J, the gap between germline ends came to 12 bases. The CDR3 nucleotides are TGTGCCAGCAGCCTCGGAGGGACCTATGGCTACACCTTC. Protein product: CASSLGGTYGYTF.

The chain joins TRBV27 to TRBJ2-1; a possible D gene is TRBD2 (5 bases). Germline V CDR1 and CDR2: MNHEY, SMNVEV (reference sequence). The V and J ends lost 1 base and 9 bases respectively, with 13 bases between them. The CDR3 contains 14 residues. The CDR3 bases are TGTGCCAGCAGTTTATGGGGAGCGTCGGGTGAGCAGTTCTTC. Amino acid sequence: CASSLWGASGEQFF.

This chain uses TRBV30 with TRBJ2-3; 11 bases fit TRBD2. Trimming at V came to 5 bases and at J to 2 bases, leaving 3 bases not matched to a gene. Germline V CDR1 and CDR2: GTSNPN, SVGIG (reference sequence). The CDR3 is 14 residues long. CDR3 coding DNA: TGTGCCTGGGGGACTAGCGGCTACACAGATACGCAGTATTTT. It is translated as CAWGTSGYTDTQYF.

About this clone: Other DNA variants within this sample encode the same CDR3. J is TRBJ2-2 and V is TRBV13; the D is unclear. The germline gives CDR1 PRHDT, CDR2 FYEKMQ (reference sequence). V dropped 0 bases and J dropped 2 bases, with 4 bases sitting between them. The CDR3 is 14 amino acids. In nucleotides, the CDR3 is TGTGCCAGCAGCTTAGGTGGAAACACCGGGGAGCTGTTTTTT. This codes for CASSLGGNTGELFF.

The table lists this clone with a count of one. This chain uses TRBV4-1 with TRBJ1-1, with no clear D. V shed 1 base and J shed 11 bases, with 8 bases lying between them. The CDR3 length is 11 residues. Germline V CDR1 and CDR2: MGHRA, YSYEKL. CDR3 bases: TGCGCCAGCAGCCAAGCTACGGCTGCTTTCTTT. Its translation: CASSQATAAFF.

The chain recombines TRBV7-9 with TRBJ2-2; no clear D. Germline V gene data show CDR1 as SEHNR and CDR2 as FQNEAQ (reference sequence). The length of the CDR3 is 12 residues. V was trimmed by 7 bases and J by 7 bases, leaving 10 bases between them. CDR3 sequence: CASTATGGELFF. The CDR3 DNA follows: TGTGCCAGCACCGCCACGGGCGGGGAGCTGTTTTTT. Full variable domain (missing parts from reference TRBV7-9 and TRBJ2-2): DTGVSQNPRHKITKRGQNVTFRCDPISEHNRLYWYRQTLGQGPEFLTYFQNEAQLEKSRLLSDRFSAERPKGSFSTLEIQRTEQGDSAMYLCASTATGGELFFGEGSRLTVL.

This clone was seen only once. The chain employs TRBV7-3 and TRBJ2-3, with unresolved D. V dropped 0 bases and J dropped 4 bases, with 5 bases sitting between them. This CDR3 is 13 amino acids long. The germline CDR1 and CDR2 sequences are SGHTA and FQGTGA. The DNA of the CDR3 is TGTGCCAGCAGCTTAACGGCCGCAGATACGCAGTATTTT. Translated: CASSLTAADTQYF.

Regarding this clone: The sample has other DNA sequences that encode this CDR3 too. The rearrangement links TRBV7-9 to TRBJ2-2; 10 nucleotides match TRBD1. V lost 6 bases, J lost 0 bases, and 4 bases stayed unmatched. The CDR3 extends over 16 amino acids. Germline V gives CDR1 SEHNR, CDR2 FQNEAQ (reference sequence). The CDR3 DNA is TGTGCCAGCAGTCCAGGACAGGGGGCGAACACCGGGGAGCTGTTTTTT. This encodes CASSPGQGANTGELFF.

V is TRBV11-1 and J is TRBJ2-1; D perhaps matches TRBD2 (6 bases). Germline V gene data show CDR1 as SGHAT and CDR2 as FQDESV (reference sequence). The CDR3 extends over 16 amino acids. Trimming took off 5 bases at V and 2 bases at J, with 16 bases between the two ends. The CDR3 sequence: CASSLTTGATYNEQFF. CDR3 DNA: TGTGCCAGCAGCCTTACGACGGGAGCCACCTACAATGAGCAGTTCTTC. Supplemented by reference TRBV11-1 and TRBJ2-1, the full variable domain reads EAEVAQSPRYKITEKSQAVAFWCDPISGHATLYWYRQILGQGPELLVQFQDESVVDDSQLPKDRFSAERLKGVDSTLKIQPAELGDSAMYLCASSLTTGATYNEQFFGPGTRLTVL.

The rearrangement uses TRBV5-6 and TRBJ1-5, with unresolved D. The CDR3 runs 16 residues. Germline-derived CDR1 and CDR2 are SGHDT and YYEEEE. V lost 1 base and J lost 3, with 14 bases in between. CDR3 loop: CASSLQTADLNQPQHF. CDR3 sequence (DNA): TGTGCCAGCAGCTTGCAAACAGCCGATCTCAATCAGCCCCAGCATTTT.

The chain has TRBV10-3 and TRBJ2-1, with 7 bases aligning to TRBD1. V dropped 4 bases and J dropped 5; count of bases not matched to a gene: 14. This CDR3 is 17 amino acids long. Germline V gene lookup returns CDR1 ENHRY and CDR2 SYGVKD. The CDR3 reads CAISGHVDRANHNEQFF. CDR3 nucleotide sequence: TGTGCCATCAGTGGACACGTAGACAGGGCTAACCACAATGAGCAGTTCTTC.

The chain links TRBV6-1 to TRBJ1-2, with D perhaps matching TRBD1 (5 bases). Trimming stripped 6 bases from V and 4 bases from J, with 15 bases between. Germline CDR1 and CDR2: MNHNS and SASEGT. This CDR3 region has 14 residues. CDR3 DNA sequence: TGTGCCAGCAGCATCGACAGAAGCCCCTATGGCTACACCTTC. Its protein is CASSIDRSPYGYTF.

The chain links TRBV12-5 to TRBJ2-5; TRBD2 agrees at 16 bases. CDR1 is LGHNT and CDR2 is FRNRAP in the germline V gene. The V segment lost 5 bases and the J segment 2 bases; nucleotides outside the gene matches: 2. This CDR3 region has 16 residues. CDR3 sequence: CASGPGLAGGQETQYF. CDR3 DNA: TGTGCTAGTGGTCCGGGACTAGCGGGAGGGCAAGAGACCCAGTACTTC.

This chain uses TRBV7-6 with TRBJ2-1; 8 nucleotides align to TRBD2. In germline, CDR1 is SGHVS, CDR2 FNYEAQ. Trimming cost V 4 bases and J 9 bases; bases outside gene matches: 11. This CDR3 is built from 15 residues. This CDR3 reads CASSYRLAKDGEQFF. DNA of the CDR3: TGTGCCAGCAGCTACAGACTAGCGAAAGACGGTGAGCAGTTCTTC.

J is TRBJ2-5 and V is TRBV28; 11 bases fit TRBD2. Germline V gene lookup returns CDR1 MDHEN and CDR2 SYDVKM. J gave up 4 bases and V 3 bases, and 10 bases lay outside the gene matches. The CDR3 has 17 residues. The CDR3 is CASSFVLAGGYAETQYF. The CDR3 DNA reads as TGTGCCAGCAGTTTTGTTCTAGCGGGAGGTTACGCAGAGACCCAGTACTTC. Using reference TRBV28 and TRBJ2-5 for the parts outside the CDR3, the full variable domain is DVKVTQSSRYLVKRTGEKVFLECVQDMDHENMFWYRQDPGLGLRLIYFSYDVKMKEKGDIPEGYSVSREKKERFSLILESASTNQTSMYLCASSFVLAGGYAETQYFGPGTRLLVL.

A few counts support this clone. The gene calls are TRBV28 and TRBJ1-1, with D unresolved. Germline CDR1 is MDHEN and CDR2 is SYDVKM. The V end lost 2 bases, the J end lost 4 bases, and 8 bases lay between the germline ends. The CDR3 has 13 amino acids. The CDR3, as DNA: TGTGCCAGCAGTTTACCCCGAACCACTGAAGCTTTCTTT. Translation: CASSLPRTTEAFF.

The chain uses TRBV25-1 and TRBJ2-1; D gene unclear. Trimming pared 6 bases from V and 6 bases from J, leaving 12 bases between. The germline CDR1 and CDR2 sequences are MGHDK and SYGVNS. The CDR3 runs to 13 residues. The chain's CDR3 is CASRAQIGNEQFF. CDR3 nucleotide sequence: TGTGCCAGCAGGGCACAGATAGGCAATGAGCAGTTCTTC.

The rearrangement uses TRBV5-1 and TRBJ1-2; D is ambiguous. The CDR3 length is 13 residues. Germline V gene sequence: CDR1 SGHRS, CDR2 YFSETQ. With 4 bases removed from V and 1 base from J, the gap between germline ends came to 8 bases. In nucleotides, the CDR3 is TGCGCCAGCAGCCCAGGTTTTAACTATGGCTACACCTTC. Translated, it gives CASSPGFNYGYTF.

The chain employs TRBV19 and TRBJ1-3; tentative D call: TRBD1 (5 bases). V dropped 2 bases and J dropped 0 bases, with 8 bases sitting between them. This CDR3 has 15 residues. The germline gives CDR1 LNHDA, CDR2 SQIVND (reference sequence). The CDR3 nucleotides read TGTGCCAGTAGTATATCACAGGCCTCTGGAAACACCATATATTTT. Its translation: CASSISQASGNTIYF.